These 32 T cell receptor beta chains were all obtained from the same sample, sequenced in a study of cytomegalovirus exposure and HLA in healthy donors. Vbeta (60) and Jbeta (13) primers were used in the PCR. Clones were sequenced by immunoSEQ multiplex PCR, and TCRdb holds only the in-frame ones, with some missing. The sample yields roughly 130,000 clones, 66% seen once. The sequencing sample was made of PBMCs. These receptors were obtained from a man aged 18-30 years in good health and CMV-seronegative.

The CDR3 loop reads CASSLEAGGAYEQYF. Written as DNA, the CDR3 is TGCGCCAGCAGCTTGGAGGCAGGGGGAGCCTACGAGCAGTACTTC. The chain carries TRBV5-1 and TRBJ2-7, with 7 bases identical to TRBD1. With 0 bases clipped from V and 2 bases from J, the junction kept 5 bases outside the gene matches. CDR1 and CDR2 (germline): SGHRS, YFSETQ. The CDR3 is 15 residues long.

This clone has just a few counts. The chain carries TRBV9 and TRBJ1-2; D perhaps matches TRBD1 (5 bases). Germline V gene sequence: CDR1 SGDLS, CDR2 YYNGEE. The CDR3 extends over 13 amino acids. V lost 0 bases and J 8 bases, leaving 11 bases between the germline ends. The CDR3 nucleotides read TGTGCCAGCAGCGTAGGGGATCAGGGAGGCTACACCTTC. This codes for CASSVGDQGGYTF.

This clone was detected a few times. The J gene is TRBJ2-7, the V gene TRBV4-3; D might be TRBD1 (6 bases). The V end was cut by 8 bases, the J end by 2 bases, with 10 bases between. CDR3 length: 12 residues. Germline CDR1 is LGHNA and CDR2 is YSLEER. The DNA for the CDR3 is TGCGCCAGCGGGGGCGGGCCCTACGAGCAGTACTTC. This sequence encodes CASGGGPYEQYF.

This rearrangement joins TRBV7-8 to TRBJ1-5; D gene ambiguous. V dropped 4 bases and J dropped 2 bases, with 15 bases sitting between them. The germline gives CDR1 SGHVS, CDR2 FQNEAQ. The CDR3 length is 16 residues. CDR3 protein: CASSSNRRLGNQPQHF. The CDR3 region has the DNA TGTGCCAGCAGCTCCAACCGTAGACTCGGCAATCAGCCCCAGCATTTT.

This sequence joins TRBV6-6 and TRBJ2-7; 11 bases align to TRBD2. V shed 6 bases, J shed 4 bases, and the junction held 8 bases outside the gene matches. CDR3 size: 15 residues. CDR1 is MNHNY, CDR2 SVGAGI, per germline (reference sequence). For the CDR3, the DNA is TGTGCCAGCAGCCAAGGGACTAGCGGTATTTACGAGCAGTACTTC. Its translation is CASSQGTSGIYEQYF.

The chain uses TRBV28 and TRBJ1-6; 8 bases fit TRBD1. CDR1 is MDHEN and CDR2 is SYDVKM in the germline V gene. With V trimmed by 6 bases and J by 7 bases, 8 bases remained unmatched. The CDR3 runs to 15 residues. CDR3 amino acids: CASSVRGLRNSPLHF. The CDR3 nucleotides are TGTGCCAGCAGCGTCAGGGGGCTGAGGAATTCACCCCTCCACTTT.

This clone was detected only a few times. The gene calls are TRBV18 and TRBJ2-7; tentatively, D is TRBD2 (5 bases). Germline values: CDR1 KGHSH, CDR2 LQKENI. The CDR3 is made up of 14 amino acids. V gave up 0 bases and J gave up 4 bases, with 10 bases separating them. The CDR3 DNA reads TGTGCCAGCTCACCACCGGCGGAGGAATACGAGCAGTACTTC. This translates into CASSPPAEEYEQYF.

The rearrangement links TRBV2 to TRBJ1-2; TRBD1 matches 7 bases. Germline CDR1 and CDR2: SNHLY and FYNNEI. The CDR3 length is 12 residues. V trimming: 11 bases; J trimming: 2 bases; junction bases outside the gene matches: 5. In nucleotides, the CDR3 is TGTGCCCGCGGGACAGCGAACTATGGCTACACCTTC. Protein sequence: CARGTANYGYTF.

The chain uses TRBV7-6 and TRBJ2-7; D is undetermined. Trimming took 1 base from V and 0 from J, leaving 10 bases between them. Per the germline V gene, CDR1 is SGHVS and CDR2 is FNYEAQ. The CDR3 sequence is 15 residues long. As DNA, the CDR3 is TGTGCCAGCAGCTTAGAAGGTCGGAGCTCCTACGAGCAGTACTTC. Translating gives CASSLEGRSSYEQYF.

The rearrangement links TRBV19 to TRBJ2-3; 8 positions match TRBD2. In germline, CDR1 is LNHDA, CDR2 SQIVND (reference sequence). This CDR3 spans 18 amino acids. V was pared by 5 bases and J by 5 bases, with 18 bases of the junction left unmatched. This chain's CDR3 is CASSQTVAGGQRGDTQYF. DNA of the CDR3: TGTGCCAGTAGTCAAACGGTGGCGGGAGGACAGCGGGGAGATACGCAGTATTTT. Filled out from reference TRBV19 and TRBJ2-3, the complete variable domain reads DGGITQSPKYLFRKEGQNVTLSCEQNLNHDAMYWYRQDPGQGLRLIYYSQIVNDFQKGDIAEGYSVSREKKESFPLTVTSAQKNPTAFYLCASSQTVAGGQRGDTQYFGPGTRLTVL.

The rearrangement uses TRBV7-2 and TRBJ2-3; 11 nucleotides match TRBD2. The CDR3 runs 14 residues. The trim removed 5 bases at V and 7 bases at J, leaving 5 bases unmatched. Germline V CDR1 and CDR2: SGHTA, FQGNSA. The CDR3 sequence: CASSPKTSGNTQYF. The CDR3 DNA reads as TGTGCCAGCAGCCCCAAGACTAGCGGGAATACGCAGTATTTT.

The CDR3 DNA sequence: TGTGCCAGCAGCTTAACGCGCAGGAGGGACTATGGCTACACCTTC. This codes for CASSLTRRRDYGYTF. V usage is TRBV7-3 and J usage is TRBJ1-2, with D unresolved. CDR3 length equals 15 residues. Germline V lookup: CDR1 SGHTA, CDR2 FQGTGA. V shed 0 bases and J shed 3 bases, with 11 bases lying between them.

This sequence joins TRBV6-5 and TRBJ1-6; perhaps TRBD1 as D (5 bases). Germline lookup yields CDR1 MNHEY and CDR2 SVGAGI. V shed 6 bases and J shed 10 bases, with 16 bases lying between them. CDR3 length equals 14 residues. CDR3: CASSGGGTRSPLHF. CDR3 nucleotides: TGTGCCAGCAGCGGGGGGGGGACTAGGTCACCCCTCCACTTT.

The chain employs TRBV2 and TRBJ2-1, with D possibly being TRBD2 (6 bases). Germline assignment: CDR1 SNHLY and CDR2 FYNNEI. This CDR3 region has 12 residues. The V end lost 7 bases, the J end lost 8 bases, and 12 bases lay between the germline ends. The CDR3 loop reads CASIWGEDEQFF. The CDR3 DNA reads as TGTGCCAGCATTTGGGGGGAGGATGAGCAGTTCTTC.

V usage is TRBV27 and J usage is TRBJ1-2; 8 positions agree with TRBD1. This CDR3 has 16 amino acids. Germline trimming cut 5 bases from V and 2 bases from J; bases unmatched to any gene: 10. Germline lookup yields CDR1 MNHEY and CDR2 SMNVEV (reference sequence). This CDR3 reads CASSPSAGDRNYGYTF. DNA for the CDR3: TGTGCCAGCAGTCCGTCAGCCGGGGACAGGAACTATGGCTACACCTTC.

CDR3 nucleotide sequence: TGTGCCAGCAGCCTCCAAAGCGGGGGGCTCAATGAGCAGTTCTTC. It yields the protein CASSLQSGGLNEQFF. The chain couples TRBV11-2 to TRBJ2-1, with 9 bases identical to TRBD2. The J segment lost 6 bases and the V segment lost 5 bases, leaving 8 bases of the junction unmatched. CDR1 SGHAT and CDR2 FQNNGV come from the germline V gene. This CDR3 is built from 15 residues.

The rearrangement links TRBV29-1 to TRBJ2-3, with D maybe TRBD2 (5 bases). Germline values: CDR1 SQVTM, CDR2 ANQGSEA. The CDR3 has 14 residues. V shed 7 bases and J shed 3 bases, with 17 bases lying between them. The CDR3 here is CSGRVPPGTDTQYF. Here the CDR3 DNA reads TGCAGCGGACGGGTCCCGCCGGGAACAGATACGCAGTATTTT.

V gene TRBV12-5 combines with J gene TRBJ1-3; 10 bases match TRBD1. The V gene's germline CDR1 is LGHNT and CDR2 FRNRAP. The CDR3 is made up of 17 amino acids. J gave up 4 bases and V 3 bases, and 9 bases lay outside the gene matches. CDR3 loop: CASGFDRDRGLGNTIYF. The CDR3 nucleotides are TGTGCTAGTGGTTTTGACCGGGACAGGGGACTCGGAAACACCATATATTTT.

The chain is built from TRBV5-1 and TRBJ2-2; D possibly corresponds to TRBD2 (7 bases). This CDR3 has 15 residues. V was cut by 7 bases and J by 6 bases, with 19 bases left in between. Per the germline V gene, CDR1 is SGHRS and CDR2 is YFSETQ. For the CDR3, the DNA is TGCGCCAGCGGCGCGGGGGCTAGCGTTGCCGGGGAGCTGTTTTTT. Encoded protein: CASGAGASVAGELFF.

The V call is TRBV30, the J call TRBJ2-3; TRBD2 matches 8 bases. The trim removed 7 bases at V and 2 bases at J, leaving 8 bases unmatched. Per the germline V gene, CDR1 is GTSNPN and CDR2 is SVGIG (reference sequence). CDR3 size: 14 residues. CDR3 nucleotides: TGTGCCTCCTTAGCGGGGCTGCCCACAGATACGCAGTATTTT. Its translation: CASLAGLPTDTQYF.

This CDR3 reads CASSSSPAGYEQYF. The DNA of the CDR3 is TGTGCCAGCAGCTCCTCCCCGGCGGGCTACGAGCAGTACTTC. The J gene is TRBJ2-7, the V gene TRBV27; tentatively, D is TRBD2 (5 bases). The CDR3 extends over 14 amino acids. Germline-derived CDR1 and CDR2 are MNHEY and SMNVEV (reference sequence). V dropped 6 bases and J dropped 3 bases, with 15 bases sitting between them.

The CDR3 DNA reads as TGTGCCAGCAGCCTGGGACAGGGATTAATTGAGCAGTTCTTC. Protein sequence: CASSLGQGLIEQFF. The chain links TRBV7-9 to TRBJ2-1; 9 nucleotides agree with TRBD1. The CDR3 is made up of 14 amino acids. V dropped 5 bases and J dropped 9; count of bases not matched to a gene: 8. Germline CDR1 and CDR2: SEHNR and FQNEAQ (reference sequence).

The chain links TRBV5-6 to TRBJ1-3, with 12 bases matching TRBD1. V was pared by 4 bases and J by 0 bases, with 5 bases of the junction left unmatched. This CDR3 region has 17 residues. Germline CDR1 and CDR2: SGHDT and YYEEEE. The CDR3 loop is CASSRDRGPVSGNTIYF. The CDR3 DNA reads TGTGCCAGCAGCAGGGACAGGGGGCCCGTCTCTGGAAACACCATATATTTT.

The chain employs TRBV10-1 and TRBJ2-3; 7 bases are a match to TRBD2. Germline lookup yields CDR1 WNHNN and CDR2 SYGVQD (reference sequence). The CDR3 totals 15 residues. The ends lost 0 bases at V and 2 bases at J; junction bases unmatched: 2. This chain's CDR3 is CASSESGTITDTQYF. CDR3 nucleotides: TGCGCCAGCAGTGAGTCCGGGACTATCACAGATACGCAGTATTTT.

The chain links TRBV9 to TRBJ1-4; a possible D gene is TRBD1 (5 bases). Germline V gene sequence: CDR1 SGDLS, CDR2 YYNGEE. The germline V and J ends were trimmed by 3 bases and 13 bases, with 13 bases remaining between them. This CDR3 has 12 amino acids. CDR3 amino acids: CASSDALGGLFF. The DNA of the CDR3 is TGTGCCAGCAGCGACGCTTTGGGGGGACTGTTTTTT.

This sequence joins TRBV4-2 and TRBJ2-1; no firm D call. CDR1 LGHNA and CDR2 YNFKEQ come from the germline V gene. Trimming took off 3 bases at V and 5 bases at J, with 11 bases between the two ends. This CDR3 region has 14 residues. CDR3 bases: TGTGCCAGCAGCCAGGCCCACAGTGACAATGAGCAGTTCTTC. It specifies CASSQAHSDNEQFF.

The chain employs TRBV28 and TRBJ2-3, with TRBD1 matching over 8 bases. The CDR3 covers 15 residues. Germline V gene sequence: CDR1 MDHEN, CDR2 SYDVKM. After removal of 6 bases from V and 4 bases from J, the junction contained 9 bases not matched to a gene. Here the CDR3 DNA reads TGTGCCAGCAGCTGGGACAGGCTAGTTGCAGATACGCAGTATTTT. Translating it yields CASSWDRLVADTQYF. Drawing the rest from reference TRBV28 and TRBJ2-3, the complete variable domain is DVKVTQSSRYLVKRTGEKVFLECVQDMDHENMFWYRQDPGLGLRLIYFSYDVKMKEKGDIPEGYSVSREKKERFSLILESASTNQTSMYLCASSWDRLVADTQYFGPGTRLTVL.

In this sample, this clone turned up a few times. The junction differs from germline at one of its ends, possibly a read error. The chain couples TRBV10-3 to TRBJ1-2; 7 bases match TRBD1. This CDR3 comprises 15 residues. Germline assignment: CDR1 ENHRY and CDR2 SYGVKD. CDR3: CAISVAPGQNYGYPF. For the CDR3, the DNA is TGTGCCATCAGTGTCGCCCCGGGACAGAACTATGGCTACCCCTTC.

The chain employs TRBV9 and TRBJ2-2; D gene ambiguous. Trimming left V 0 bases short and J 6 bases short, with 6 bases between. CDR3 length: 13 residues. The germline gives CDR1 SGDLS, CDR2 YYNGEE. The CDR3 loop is CASSVAPPGELFF. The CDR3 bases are TGTGCCAGCAGCGTAGCCCCTCCCGGGGAGCTGTTTTTT. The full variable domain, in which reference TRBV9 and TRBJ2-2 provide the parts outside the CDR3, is DSGVTQTPKHLITATGQRVTLRCSPRSGDLSVYWYQQSLDQGLQFLIQYYNGEERAKGNILERFSAQQFPDLHSELNLSSLELGDSALYFCASSVAPPGELFFGEGSRLTVL.

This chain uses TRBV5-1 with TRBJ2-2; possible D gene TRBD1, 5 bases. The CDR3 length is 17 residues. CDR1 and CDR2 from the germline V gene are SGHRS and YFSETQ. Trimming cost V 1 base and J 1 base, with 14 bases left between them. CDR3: CASSLMYAGLNTGELFF. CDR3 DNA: TGCGCCAGCAGCTTGATGTACGCAGGGTTGAACACCGGGGAGCTGTTTTTT.

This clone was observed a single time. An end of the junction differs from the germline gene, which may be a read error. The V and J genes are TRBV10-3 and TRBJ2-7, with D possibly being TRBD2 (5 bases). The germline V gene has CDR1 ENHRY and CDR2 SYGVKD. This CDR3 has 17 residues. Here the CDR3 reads CAIREGPGIPSSYEQYF. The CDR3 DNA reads TGTGCCATCCGTGAGGGTCCTGGCATTCCCAGCTCCTACGAGCAGTACTTC.

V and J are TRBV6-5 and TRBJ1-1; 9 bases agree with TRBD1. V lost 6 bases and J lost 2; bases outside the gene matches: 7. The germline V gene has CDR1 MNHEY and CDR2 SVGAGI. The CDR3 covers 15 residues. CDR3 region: CASSETGGLNTEAFF. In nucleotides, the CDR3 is TGTGCCAGCAGCGAAACAGGGGGCCTAAACACTGAAGCTTTCTTT.